Below, one TCR beta chain is given with its context. This sample includes further DNA sequences coding for the same CDR3. This sample was taken from a study of shared clonotypes between healthy human individuals. The data were produced by immunoSEQ multiplex PCR, yet TCRdb's version contains in-frame clones alone and is incomplete. The sample records approximately 1,000,000 clones, 70% to 80% being singletons. Germline loops: CDR1 SGHTA, CDR2 FQGNSA. Trimming removed 4 bases from V and 5 bases from J, with 8 bases in between. This CDR3 region has 12 residues. This receptor was identified in a man aged 18 to 30 in good health. Some clones in this sample may be carry-over from other donors' samples. This chain connects TRBV7-2 to TRBJ1-2; D is possibly TRBD1 (5 bases). Sequenced material: memory CD4+ T cells from PBMCs. Subset specified: CD45RA-negative fraction. CDR3 sequence (DNA): TGTGCCAGCAGCTCGCAGGGTTATGGCTACACCTTC. Protein sequence: CASSSQGYGYTF.